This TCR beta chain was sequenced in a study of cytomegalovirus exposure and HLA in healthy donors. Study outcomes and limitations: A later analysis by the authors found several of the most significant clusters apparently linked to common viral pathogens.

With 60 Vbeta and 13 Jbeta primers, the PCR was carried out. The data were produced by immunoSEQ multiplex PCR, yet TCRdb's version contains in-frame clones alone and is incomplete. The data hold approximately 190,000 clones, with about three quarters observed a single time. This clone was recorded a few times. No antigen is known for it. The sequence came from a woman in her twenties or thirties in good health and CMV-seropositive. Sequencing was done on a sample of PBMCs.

CDR3 nucleotides: TGTGCCAGCAGCTCACAAGAAACGGGCAATGAGCAGTTCTTC. This encodes CASSSQETGNEQFF. The chain joins TRBV7-3 to TRBJ2-1; D is ambiguous. The CDR3 covers 14 residues. The V gene lost 4 bases and the J gene lost 6 bases, with 13 bases spanning the gap. Germline V gene sequence: CDR1 SGHTA, CDR2 FQGTGA.